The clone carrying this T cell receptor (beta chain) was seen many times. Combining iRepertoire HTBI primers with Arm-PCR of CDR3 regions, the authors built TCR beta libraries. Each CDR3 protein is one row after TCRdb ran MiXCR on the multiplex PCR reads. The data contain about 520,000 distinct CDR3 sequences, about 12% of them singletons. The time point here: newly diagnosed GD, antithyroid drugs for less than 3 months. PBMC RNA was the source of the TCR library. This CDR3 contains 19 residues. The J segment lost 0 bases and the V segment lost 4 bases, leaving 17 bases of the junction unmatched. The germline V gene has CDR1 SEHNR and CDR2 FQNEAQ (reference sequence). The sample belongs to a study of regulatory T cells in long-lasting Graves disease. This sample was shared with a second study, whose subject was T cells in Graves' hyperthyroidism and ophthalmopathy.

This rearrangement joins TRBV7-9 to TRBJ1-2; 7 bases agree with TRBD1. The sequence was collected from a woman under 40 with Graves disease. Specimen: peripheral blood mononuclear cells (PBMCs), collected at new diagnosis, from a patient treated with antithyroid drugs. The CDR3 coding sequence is TGTGCCAGCAGCTCCACGAGAACTAAAACAGGGACAGCTAACTATGGCTACACCTTC. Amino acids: CASSSTRTKTGTANYGYTF. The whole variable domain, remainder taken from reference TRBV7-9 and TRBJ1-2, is DTGVSQNPRHKITKRGQNVTFRCDPISEHNRLYWYRQTLGQGPEFLTYFQNEAQLEKSRLLSDRFSAERPKGSFSTLEIQRTEQGDSAMYLCASSSTRTKTGTANYGYTFGSGTRLTVV.